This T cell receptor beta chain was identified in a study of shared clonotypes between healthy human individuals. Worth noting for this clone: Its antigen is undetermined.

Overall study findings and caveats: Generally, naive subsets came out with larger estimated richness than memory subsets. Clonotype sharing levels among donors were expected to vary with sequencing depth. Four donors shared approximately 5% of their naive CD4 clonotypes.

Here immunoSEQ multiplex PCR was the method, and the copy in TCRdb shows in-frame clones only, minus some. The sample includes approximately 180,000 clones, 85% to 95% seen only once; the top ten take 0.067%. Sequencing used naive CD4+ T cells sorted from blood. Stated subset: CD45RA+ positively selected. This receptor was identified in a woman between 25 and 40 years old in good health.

Written as DNA, the CDR3 is TGCAGCGGGGGACGGTACACTGAAGCTTTCTTT. Its translation: CSGGRYTEAFF. The V and J genes are TRBV29-1 and TRBJ1-1, with TRBD1 as a possible D gene (5 bases). The CDR3 covers 11 residues. The germline CDR1 and CDR2 sequences are SQVTM and ANQGSEA. V lost 7 bases and J 3 bases, leaving 9 bases between the germline ends.